The clone carrying this T cell receptor (beta chain) has ten or more counts. Its specificity is unknown. This sample was taken from a study of regulatory T cells in long-lasting Graves disease. Study results and caveats: Sample size, which was small, may have reduced accuracy.

CDR3-region Arm-PCR and iRepertoire HTBI primers produced the TCR beta libraries. TCRdb used MiXCR to reprocess the multiplex PCR reads, holding one entry per CDR3 protein. The sample lists roughly 380,000 distinct CDR3 sequences, 15% to 17% occurring once. V was shortened by 0 bases and J by 1 base, with 12 bases between the two germline ends. The length of the CDR3 is 16 residues. Germline V CDR1 and CDR2: LGHNT, FRNRAP. Time point indicated: newly diagnosed GD, antithyroid drugs for less than 3 months. Following extraction of RNA from PBMCs, that RNA was used to make the TCR library. It was by American Thyroid Association guidelines that Graves' disease was diagnosed. Patients came from an endocrinology department in Xi'an, China.

The origin of this receptor is a female donor with Graves disease. The rearrangement links TRBV12-5 to TRBJ1-1; weak D call: TRBD1 (5 bases). The starting material was peripheral blood mononuclear cells (PBMCs), obtained at new diagnosis, from a patient treated with antithyroid drugs. As DNA, the CDR3 is TGTGCTAGTGGTTTGGTACTAGGGACGGAGAACACTGAAGCTTTCTTT. Residues: CASGLVLGTENTEAFF.